This T cell receptor (beta chain) was sequenced in a study of CD8 T cell repertoires and HIV-1 epitope variants. Study information: T cells were stimulated with Twenty-five Gag and Nef peptides separately. The baseline condition was 1M T cells left uncultured.

In regard to this clone: Its antigen remains unknown.

The table came from immunoSEQ multiplex PCR; TCRdb's copy has only in-frame clones and leaves some out. The table has more than 5,500 clones, less than 75% seen once; the top ten hold roughly 40%. Whole-study findings and limits: About five clonotypes recognized Nef KF9, one HW9, none TAALDMSHF.

In germline, CDR1 is SGHRS, CDR2 YFSETQ. Trimming removed 2 bases at V and 2 bases at J, with 10 bases between. The CDR3 is 14 residues long. V usage is TRBV5-1 and J usage is TRBJ2-5; tentatively, D is TRBD1 or TRBD2 (5 bases each). This receptor was taken from a male donor with HIV. The material sequenced was cultured CD8+ T cells derived from PBMCs. CDR3 nucleotides: TGCGCCAGCAGCTTTGACTGGGGGCAAGAGACCCAGTACTTC. This translates into CASSFDWGQETQYF.